Listed here is a single T cell receptor beta chain. Other DNA sequences in the same sample also yield this CDR3. The V gene lost 2 bases and the J gene lost 6 bases, with 8 bases spanning the gap. The CDR3 contains 13 residues. In germline, CDR1 is ENHRY, CDR2 SYGVKD. In the original workflow: The authors estimated nucleated cell counts from reference gene primer amplification. Sequencing used immunoSEQ multiplex PCR; TCRdb keeps in-frame clones, though not all of them. V, J and clone size reflect that table, while D and trimming were determined from the DNA. The table shows some 210,000 clones, with 81% occurring only once. The data belong to a study of blood T cell repertoires in COVID-19. Whole-study context: Donors in the United States, Italy and Spain gave samples during acute or convalescent COVID-19. Nucleic acid was either cDNA or gDNA, and it came from T cells, B-cell-depleted T cells, or PBMCs.

Clinical history as reported by participants underpinned cohort assignment. The chain links TRBV10-3 to TRBJ1-5; TRBD1 is a possible D gene (5 bases). This TCR was recovered from a woman aged 45-60 years with acute COVID-19. The sequenced sample consisted of PBMCs or T cells enriched from blood (not recorded which). The CDR3 DNA is TGTGCCATCAGTGAGCAGGGAAGTCAGCCCCAGCATTTT. Translated: CAISEQGSQPQHF.